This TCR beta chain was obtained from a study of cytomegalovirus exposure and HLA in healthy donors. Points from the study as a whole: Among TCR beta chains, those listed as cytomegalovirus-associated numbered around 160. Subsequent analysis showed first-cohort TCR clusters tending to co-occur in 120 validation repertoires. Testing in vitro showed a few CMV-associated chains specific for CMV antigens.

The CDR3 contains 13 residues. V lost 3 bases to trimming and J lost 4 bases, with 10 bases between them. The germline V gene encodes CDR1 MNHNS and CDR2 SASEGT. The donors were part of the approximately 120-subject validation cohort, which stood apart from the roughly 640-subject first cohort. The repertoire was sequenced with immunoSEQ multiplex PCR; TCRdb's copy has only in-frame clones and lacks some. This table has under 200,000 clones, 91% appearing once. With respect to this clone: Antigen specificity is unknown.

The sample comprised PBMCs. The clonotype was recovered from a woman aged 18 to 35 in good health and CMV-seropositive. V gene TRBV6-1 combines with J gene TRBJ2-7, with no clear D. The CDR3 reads CASSDSPEYEQYF. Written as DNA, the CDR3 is TGTGCCAGCAGTGATTCGCCAGAATACGAGCAGTACTTC.